This T cell receptor (beta chain) appears in the sequencing data of a study of blood T cell repertoires in COVID-19. Generated by immunoSEQ multiplex PCR, the TCRdb table keeps only in-frame clones and is missing some. The repertoire includes about 670,000 clones, just under 90% of them detected once, and over 0.2% sits in the top ten. The sample holds one count of this clone. CDR1 is LNHDA, CDR2 SQIVND, per germline (reference sequence). The V end lost 1 base, the J end lost 5 bases, and 14 bases lay between the germline ends. The length of the CDR3 is 15 residues. Sequenced sample: peripheral blood. The TCR comes from a woman aged 18-29 years with acute or convalescent COVID-19. The chain joins TRBV19 to TRBJ1-1; D is perhaps TRBD1 (6 bases). CDR3 nucleotides: TGTGCCAGTAGTATAGCTGCAGGGGCCCGTACTGAAGCTTTCTTT. Translating it yields CASSIAAGARTEAFF. The full variable domain, completed using reference TRBV19 and TRBJ1-1, is DGGITQSPKYLFRKEGQNVTLSCEQNLNHDAMYWYRQDPGQGLRLIYYSQIVNDFQKGDIAEGYSVSREKKESFPLTVTSAQKNPTAFYLCASSIAAGARTEAFFGQGTRLTVV.